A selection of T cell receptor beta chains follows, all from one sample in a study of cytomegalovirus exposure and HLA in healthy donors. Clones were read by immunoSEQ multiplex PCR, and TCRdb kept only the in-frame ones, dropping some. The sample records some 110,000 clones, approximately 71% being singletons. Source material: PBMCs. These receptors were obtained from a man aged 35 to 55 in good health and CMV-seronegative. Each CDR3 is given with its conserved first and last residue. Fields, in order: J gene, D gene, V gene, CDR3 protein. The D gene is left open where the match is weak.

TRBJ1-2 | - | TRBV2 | CASSDPPGGRGNYGYTF
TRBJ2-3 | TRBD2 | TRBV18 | CASSDFIAGMNTDTQYF
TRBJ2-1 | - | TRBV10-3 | CAISDSADNEQFF
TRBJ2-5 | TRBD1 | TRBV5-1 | CASSGNRGETQYF
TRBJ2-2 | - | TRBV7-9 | CASSLLQGNTGELFF
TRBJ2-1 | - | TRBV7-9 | CASSPAGHGEQFF
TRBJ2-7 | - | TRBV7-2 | CASSLDVTAYEQYF
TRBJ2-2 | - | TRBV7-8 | CASSLAGDGELFF
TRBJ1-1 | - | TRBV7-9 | CASSVPGSPEAFF
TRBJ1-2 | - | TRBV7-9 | CASSLGQVGGYTF
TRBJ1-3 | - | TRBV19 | CASSGSGPGNTIYF
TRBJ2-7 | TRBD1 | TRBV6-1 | CASHRDRGSYEQYF
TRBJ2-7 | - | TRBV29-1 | CSVVTGYEQYF
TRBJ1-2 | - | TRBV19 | CASRTDSPYGYTF
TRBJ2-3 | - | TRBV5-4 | CASSLGQSTDTQYF
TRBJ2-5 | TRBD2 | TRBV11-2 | CASSSLLGGGVETQYF
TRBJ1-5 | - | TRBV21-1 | CASSTSDQPQHF
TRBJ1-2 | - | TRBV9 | CASSVVSGYGYTF
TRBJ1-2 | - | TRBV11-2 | CASSSMAAGYGYTF
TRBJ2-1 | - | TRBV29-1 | CSVAGARSSYNEQFF
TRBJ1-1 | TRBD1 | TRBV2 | CASNGGQGAFF
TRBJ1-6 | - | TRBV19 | CASSSRIFNSPLHF
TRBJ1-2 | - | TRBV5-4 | CASSLVSQGFGYTF
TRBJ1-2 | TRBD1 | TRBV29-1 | CSVETRTGNYGYTF
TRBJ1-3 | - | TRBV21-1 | CASRDRANSGNTIYF
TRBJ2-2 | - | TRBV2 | CASNAQGPQVPGELFF
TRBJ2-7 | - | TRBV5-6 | CASSLAGSYEQYF
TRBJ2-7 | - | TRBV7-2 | CASSLAVTMGGQQYF
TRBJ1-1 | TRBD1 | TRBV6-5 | CASKQGAFGTEAFF
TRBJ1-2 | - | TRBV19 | CASSNGAQNYGYTF
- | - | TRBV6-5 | CASGLDSSYEQYF
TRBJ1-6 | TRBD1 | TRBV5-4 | CASSAYRGAGNSPLHF
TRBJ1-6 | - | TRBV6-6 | CASSYSAGRGPPLHF
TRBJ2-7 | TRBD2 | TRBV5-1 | CASSLGGQRGTYEQYF
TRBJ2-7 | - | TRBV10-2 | CASSESMEAGGTHEQYF
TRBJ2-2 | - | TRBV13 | CASSGTGRGTGELFF
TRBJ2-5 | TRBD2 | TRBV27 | CASIGSGGNQETQYF
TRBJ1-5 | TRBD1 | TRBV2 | CASTSRTGLNQPQHF
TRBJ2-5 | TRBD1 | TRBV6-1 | CASSGPGGWQETQYF
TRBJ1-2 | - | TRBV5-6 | CASTPRGQGTMSGYTF
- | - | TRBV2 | CASSGTYEQYF
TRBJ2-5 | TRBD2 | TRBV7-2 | CASSLGGGQETQYF
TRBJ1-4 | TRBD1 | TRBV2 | CASRGQPNEKLFF
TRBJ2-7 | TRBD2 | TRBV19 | CASSPRTSGGREQYF
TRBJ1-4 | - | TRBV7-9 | CSSSFEGMEGIGTNEKLFF
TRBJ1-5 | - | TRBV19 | CASRDQGNSNQPQHF